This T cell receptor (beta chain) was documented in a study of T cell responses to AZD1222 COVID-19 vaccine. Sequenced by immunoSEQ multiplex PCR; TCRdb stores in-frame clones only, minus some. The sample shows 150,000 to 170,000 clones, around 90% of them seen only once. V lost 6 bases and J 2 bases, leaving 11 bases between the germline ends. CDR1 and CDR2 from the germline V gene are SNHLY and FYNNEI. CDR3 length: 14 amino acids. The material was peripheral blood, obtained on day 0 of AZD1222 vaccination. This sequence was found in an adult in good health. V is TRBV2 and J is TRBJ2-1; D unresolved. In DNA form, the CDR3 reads TGTGCCAGCAGCCTGGGCTATACCTACAATGAGCAGTTCTTC. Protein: CASSLGYTYNEQFF.